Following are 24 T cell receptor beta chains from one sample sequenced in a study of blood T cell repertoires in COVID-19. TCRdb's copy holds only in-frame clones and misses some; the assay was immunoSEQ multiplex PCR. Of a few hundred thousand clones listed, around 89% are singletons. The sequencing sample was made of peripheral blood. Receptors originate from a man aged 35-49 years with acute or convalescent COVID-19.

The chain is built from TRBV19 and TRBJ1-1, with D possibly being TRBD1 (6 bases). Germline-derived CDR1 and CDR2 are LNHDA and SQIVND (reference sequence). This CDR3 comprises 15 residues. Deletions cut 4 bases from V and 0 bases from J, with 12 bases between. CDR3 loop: CASSKVGQMNTEAFF. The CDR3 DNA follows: TGTGCCAGTAGTAAAGTCGGACAGATGAACACTGAAGCTTTCTTT.

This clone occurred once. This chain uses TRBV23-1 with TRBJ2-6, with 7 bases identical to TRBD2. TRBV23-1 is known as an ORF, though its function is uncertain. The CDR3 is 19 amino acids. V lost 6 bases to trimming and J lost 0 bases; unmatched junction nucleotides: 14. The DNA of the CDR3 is TGCGCCAGCAGCCAAATGTGGGCCACGGGGGGCTCTGGGGCCAACGTCCTGACTTTC. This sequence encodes CASSQMWATGGSGANVLTF.

The CDR3 loop is CSVADPEDSGSFLNTEAFF. Here the CDR3 DNA reads TGCAGCGTTGCCGACCCCGAGGACAGCGGAAGTTTCCTGAACACTGAAGCTTTCTTT. The J gene is TRBJ1-1, the V gene TRBV29-1; TRBD1 is a possible D gene (6 bases). CDR1 is SQVTM and CDR2 is ANQGSEA in the germline V gene. The CDR3 has 19 amino acids. With 4 bases removed from V and 0 bases from J, the gap between germline ends came to 27 bases.

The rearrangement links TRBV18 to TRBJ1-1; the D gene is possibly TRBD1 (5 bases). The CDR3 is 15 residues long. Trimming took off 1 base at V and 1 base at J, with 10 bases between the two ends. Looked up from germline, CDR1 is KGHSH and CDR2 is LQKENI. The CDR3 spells CASSPRQTGNTEAFF. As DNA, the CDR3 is TGTGCCAGCTCACCACGTCAAACAGGGAACACTGAAGCTTTCTTT. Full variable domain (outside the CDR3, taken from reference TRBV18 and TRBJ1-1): NAGVMQNPRHLVRRRGQEARLRCSPMKGHSHVYWYRQLPEEGLKFMVYLQKENIIDESGMPKERFSAEFPKEGPSILRIQQVVRGDSAAYFCASSPRQTGNTEAFFGQGTRLTVV.

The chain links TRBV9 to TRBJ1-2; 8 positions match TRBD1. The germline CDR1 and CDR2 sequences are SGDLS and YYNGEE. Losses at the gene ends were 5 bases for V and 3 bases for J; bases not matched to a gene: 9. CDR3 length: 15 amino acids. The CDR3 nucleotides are TGTGCCAGCAGTGCTGAGGCAGGGGGCCACTATGGCTACACCTTC. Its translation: CASSAEAGGHYGYTF.

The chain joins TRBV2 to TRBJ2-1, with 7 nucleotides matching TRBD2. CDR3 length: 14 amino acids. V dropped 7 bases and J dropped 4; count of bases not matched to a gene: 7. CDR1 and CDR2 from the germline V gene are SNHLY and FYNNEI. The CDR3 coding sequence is TGTGCCAGCAAGCACCCGGGGGGATACAATGAGCAGTTCTTC. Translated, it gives CASKHPGGYNEQFF.

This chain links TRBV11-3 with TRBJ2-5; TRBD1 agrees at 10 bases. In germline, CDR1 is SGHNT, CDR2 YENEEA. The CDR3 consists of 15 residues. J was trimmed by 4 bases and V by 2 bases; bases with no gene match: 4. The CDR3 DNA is TGTGCCAGCAGCTTAACCGGGACAGGGGTAGAGACCCAGTACTTC. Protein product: CASSLTGTGVETQYF.

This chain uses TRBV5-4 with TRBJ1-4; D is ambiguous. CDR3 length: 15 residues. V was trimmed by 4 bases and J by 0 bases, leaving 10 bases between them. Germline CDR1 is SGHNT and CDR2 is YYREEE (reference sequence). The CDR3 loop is CASSATQATNEKLFF. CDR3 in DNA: TGTGCCAGCAGCGCGACCCAGGCAACTAATGAAAAACTGTTTTTT.

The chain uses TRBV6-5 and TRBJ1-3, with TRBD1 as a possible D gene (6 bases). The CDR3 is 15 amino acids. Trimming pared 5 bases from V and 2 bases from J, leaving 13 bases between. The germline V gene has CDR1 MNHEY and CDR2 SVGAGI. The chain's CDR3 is CASSQQGSTGNTIYF. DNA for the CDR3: TGTGCCAGCAGTCAACAGGGATCTACTGGAAACACCATATATTTT.

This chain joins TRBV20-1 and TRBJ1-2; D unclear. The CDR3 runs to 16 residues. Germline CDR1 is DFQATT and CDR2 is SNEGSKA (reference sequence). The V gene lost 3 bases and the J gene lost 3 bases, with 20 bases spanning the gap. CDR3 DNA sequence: TGCAGTGCTAGTTCGGGGAACCCCGAGGTAGACTATGGCTACACCTTC. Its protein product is CSASSGNPEVDYGYTF.

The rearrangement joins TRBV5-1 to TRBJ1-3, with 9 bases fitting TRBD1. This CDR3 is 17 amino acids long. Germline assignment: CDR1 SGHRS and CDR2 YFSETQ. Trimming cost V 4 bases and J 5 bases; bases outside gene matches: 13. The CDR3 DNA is TGCGCCAGCAGCGGGATCACAGGGGGCTCAGGCAGAAACACCATATATTTT. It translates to CASSGITGGSGRNTIYF.

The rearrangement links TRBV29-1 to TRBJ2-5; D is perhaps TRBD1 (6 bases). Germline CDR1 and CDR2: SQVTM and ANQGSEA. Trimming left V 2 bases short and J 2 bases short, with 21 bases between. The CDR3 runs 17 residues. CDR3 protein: CSVERGFGSAIQETQYF. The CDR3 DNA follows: TGCAGCGTTGAAAGGGGGTTTGGTAGCGCAATACAAGAGACCCAGTACTTC.

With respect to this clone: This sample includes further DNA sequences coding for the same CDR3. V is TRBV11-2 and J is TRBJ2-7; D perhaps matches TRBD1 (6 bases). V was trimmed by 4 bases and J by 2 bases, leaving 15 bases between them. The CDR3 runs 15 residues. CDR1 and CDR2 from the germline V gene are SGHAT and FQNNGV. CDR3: CASSSYDRIPYEQYF. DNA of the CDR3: TGTGCCAGCAGCTCCTATGACAGGATTCCCTACGAGCAGTACTTC.

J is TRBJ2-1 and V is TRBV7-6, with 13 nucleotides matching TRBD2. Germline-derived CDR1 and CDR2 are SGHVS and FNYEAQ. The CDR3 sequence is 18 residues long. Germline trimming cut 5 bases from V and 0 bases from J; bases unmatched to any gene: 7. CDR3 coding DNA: TGTGCCAGCAGCCTCGGACTAGCGGGGGCGAGCTCCTACAATGAGCAGTTCTTC. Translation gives CASSLGLAGASSYNEQFF.

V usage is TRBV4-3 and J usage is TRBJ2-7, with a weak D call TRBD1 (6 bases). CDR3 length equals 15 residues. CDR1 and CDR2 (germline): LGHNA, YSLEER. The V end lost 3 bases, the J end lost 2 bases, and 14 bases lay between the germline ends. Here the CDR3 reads CASSHALGGTYEQYF. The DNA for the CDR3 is TGCGCCAGCAGCCACGCTTTAGGGGGAACCTACGAGCAGTACTTC.

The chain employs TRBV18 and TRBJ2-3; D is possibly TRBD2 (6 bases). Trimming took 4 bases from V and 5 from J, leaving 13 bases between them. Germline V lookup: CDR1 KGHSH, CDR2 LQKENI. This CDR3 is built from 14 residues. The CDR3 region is CASSQRQEGDTQYF. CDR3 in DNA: TGTGCCAGCTCACAGCGTCAGGAGGGAGATACGCAGTATTTT. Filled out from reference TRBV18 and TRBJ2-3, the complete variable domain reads NAGVMQNPRHLVRRRGQEARLRCSPMKGHSHVYWYRQLPEEGLKFMVYLQKENIIDESGMPKERFSAEFPKEGPSILRIQQVVRGDSAAYFCASSQRQEGDTQYFGPGTRLTVL.

CDR3 nucleotide sequence: TGCAGCGTTGAAGGTACAGGGTTCGGTTCGGGCACTGAAGCTTTCTTT. Protein sequence: CSVEGTGFGSGTEAFF. The J gene is TRBJ1-1, the V gene TRBV29-1; TRBD1 is a possible D gene (6 bases). The germline CDR1 and CDR2 sequences are SQVTM and ANQGSEA. CDR3 size: 16 residues. The V and J ends lost 1 base and 4 bases respectively, with 19 bases between them.

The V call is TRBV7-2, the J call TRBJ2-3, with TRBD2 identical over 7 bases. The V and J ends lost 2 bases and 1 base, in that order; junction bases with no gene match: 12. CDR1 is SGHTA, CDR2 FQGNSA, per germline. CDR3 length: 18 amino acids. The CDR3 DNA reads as TGTGCCAGCAGCTTACCCATCTGGCGGGGGAGTGGCACAGATACGCAGTATTTT. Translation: CASSLPIWRGSGTDTQYF.

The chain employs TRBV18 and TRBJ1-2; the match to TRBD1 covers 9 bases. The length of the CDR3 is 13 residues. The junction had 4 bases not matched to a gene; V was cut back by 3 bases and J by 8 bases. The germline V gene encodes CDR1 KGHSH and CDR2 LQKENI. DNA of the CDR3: TGTGCCAGCTCACCCGACAGGGGGAGAGGCTACACCTTC. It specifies CASSPDRGRGYTF. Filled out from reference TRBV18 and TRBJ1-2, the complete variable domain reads NAGVMQNPRHLVRRRGQEARLRCSPMKGHSHVYWYRQLPEEGLKFMVYLQKENIIDESGMPKERFSAEFPKEGPSILRIQQVVRGDSAAYFCASSPDRGRGYTFGSGTRLTVV.

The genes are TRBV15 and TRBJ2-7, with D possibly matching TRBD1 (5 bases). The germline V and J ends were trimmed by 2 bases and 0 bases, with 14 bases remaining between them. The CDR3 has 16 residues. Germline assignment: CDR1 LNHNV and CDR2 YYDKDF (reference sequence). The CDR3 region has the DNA TGTGCCACCAGCAGACACCAGCGACAGAACTCCTACGAGCAGTACTTC. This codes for CATSRHQRQNSYEQYF.

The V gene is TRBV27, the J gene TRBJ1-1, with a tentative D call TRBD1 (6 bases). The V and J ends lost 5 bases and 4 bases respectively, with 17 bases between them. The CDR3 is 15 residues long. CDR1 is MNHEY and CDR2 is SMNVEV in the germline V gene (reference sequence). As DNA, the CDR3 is TGTGCCAGCAGTATAAAGACAGGCGGAGGCACTGAAGCTTTCTTT. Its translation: CASSIKTGGGTEAFF.

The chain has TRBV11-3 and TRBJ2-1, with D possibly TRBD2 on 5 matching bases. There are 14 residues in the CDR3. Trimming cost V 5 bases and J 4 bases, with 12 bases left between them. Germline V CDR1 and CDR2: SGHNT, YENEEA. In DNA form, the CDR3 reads TGTGCCAGCAGCCTTAGCGCGACTTACAATGAGCAGTTCTTC. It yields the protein CASSLSATYNEQFF.

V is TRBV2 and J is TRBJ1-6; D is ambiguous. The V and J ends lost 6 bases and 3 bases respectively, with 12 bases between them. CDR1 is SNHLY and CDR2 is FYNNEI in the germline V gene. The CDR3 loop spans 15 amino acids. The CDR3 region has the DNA TGTGCCAGCAGAGAGCCCGGGAACTATAATTCACCCCTCCACTTT. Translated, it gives CASREPGNYNSPLHF.

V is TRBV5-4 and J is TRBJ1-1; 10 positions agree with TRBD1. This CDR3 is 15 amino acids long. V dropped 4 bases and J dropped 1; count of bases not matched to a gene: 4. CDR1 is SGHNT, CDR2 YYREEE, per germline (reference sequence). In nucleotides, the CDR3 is TGTGCCAGCAGCCCGGACAGGGGGAAGAACACTGAAGCTTTCTTT. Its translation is CASSPDRGKNTEAFF. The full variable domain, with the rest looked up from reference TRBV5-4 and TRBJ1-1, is ETGVTQSPTHLIKTRGQQVTLRCSSQSGHNTVSWYQQALGQGPQFIFQYYREEENGRGNFPPRFSGLQFPNYSSELNVNALELDDSALYLCASSPDRGKNTEAFFGQGTRLTVV.